Following are 25 T cell receptor beta chains from one sample sequenced in a study of shared clonotypes between healthy human individuals. The protocol was immunoSEQ multiplex PCR, while the TCRdb copy is restricted to in-frame clones and leaves out a portion. This repertoire shows 950,000 to 1,100,000 clones, approximately 72% found once; its top ten account for 1.4% to 1.5%. Source material: memory CD4+ T cells sorted from blood. This sample's subset: CD45RA-negative fraction. These receptors were collected from a man younger than 30 in good health.

In its sample, this clone was seen many times. The genes are TRBV29-1 and TRBJ2-5, with D hard to call. The CDR3 is made up of 13 amino acids. Germline CDR1 is SQVTM and CDR2 is ANQGSEA. V lost 8 bases and J 1 base, leaving 14 bases between the germline ends. This chain's CDR3 is CSFLGIPQETQYF. The DNA for the CDR3 is TGCAGCTTTCTTGGTATTCCCCAAGAGACCCAGTACTTC.

Many counts were recorded for this clone. The chain has TRBV5-1 and TRBJ1-4; TRBD1 is a possible D gene (5 bases). This CDR3 is 14 amino acids long. Per germline, CDR1 SGHRS and CDR2 YFSETQ. The V gene lost 4 bases and the J gene lost 5 bases, with 12 bases spanning the gap. In DNA form, the CDR3 reads TGCGCCAGCAGCCTGACAGTGTCAAATGAAAAACTGTTTTTT. Its protein is CASSLTVSNEKLFF.

The V and J genes are TRBV30 and TRBJ1-2; D not resolved. Per the germline V gene, CDR1 is GTSNPN and CDR2 is SVGIG (reference sequence). The CDR3 has 12 amino acids. V was cut by 3 bases and J by 7 bases, with 12 bases left in between. The CDR3 DNA follows: TGTGCCTGGAGCCTTGACGGATTTGGCTACACCTTC. It is translated as CAWSLDGFGYTF. The full variable domain, in which reference TRBV30 and TRBJ1-2 provide the parts outside the CDR3, is SQTIHQWPATLVQPVGSPLSLECTVEGTSNPNLYWYRQAAGRGLQLLFYSVGIGQISSEVPQNLSASRPQDRQFILSSKKLLLSDSGFYLCAWSLDGFGYTFGSGTRLTVV.

The chain has TRBV28 and TRBJ2-7, with D perhaps matching TRBD2 (7 bases). CDR1 is MDHEN and CDR2 is SYDVKM in the germline V gene. V gave up 7 bases and J gave up 3 bases, with 19 bases separating them. This CDR3 contains 15 residues. The CDR3 coding sequence is TGTGCCAGCACCGATTCAGGGGAGGGAAACTACGAGCAGTACTTC. This codes for CASTDSGEGNYEQYF.

This rearrangement joins TRBV28 to TRBJ1-1; 12 bases fit TRBD1. The CDR3 runs to 15 residues. Trimming cost V 5 bases and J 4 bases; bases outside gene matches: 5. CDR1 and CDR2 from the germline V gene are MDHEN and SYDVKM. CDR3 loop: CASSGTGGLRTEAFF. The CDR3 DNA follows: TGTGCCAGCAGTGGGACAGGGGGCTTACGCACTGAAGCTTTCTTT. Supplemented by reference TRBV28 and TRBJ1-1, the full variable domain reads DVKVTQSSRYLVKRTGEKVFLECVQDMDHENMFWYRQDPGLGLRLIYFSYDVKMKEKGDIPEGYSVSREKKERFSLILESASTNQTSMYLCASSGTGGLRTEAFFGQGTRLTVV.

The J gene is TRBJ1-2, the V gene TRBV6-1, with D possibly matching TRBD1 (6 bases). The V and J ends lost 6 bases and 6 bases respectively, with 14 bases between them. The V gene's germline CDR1 is MNHNS and CDR2 SASEGT. The length of the CDR3 is 13 residues. CDR3 in amino acids: CASRKGGEDGYTF. The CDR3 coding sequence is TGTGCCAGCAGGAAGGGGGGGGAAGATGGCTACACCTTC.

This sequence joins TRBV4-1 and TRBJ1-5; D call uncertain. The CDR3 has 14 residues. The germline V gene encodes CDR1 MGHRA and CDR2 YSYEKL. The germline V and J ends were trimmed by 4 bases and 1 base, with 8 bases remaining between them. This CDR3 reads CASSPSGSNQPQHF. The CDR3 coding sequence is TGCGCCAGCAGCCCTTCCGGGAGCAATCAGCCCCAGCATTTT.

Comment on this clone: A far larger clone is a single base away, which makes a read error likely. The chain joins TRBV19 to TRBJ2-7, with 8 bases lining up with TRBD1. The CDR3 contains 14 residues. Unmatched junction bases numbered 2, after V lost 4 bases and J lost 0 bases. CDR1 is LNHDA, CDR2 SQIVND, per germline (reference sequence). CDR3 DNA: TGTGCCAGTAGTAGCACAGGGGGCTCCTACGAGCAGTACTTC. Translation: CASSSTGGSYEQYF. Full variable domain (remainder filled in from reference TRBV19 and TRBJ2-7): DGGITQSPKYLFRKEGQNVTLSCEQNLNHDAMYWYRQDPGQGLRLIYYSQIVNDFQKGDIAEGYSVSREKKESFPLTVTSAQKNPTAFYLCASSSTGGSYEQYFGPGTRLTVT.

V usage is TRBV7-8 and J usage is TRBJ1-2, with D uncertain. With 5 bases removed from V and 7 bases from J, the gap between germline ends came to 14 bases. The germline V gene has CDR1 SGHVS and CDR2 FQNEAQ. The length of the CDR3 is 13 residues. The CDR3 bases are TGTGCCAGCAGCCCCACGCAAGTTTTTGGCTACACCTTC. Amino acid sequence: CASSPTQVFGYTF.

V usage is TRBV5-6 and J usage is TRBJ1-1, with D possibly matching TRBD1 (5 bases). Germline assignment: CDR1 SGHDT and CDR2 YYEEEE. CDR3 length: 14 residues. V was cut by 4 bases and J by 1 base, with 11 bases left in between. This chain's CDR3 is CASSTGLSNTEAFF. The CDR3 region has the DNA TGTGCCAGCAGCACGGGACTGTCGAACACTGAAGCTTTCTTT.

V usage is TRBV28 and J usage is TRBJ1-5; the D is unclear. This CDR3 has 15 amino acids. The V end lost 6 bases, the J end lost 11 bases, and 23 bases lay between the germline ends. Germline CDR1 reads MDHEN; CDR2 reads SYDVKM. The CDR3 is CASSPLNPSLRSQHF. In DNA, the CDR3 is TGTGCCAGCAGCCCGCTTAACCCGAGCCTCCGGTCCCAGCATTTT.

The chain carries TRBV15 and TRBJ2-2; D is uncertain. The V gene's germline CDR1 is LNHNV and CDR2 YYDKDF (reference sequence). The CDR3 consists of 15 residues. V gave up 5 bases and J gave up 0 bases, with 10 bases separating them. As DNA, the CDR3 is TGTGCCACCAGCGGCCTCGGGTCGAACACCGGGGAGCTGTTTTTT. It yields the protein CATSGLGSNTGELFF.

V usage is TRBV6-1 and J usage is TRBJ1-5; D gene unclear. Germline V gene lookup returns CDR1 MNHNS and CDR2 SASEGT. The CDR3 runs to 15 residues. The V end lost 7 bases, the J end lost 0 bases, and 13 bases lay between the germline ends. This CDR3 reads CASKDYSLSNQPQHF. Here the CDR3 DNA reads TGTGCCAGCAAAGATTACAGCCTTAGCAATCAGCCCCAGCATTTT.

This chain connects TRBV10-3 to TRBJ2-3, with 7 bases matching TRBD2. The CDR3 sequence is 15 residues long. The germline V gene encodes CDR1 ENHRY and CDR2 SYGVKD. V was pared by 8 bases and J by 2 bases, with 10 bases of the junction left unmatched. The CDR3 region has the DNA TGTGCCATCTCCCCCGGGGCGGGGGACACAGATACGCAGTATTTT. Amino acids: CAISPGAGDTDTQYF.

This rearrangement joins TRBV5-1 to TRBJ2-6; TRBD2 might be the D (6 bases). The V gene lost 4 bases and the J gene lost 4 bases, with 9 bases spanning the gap. The germline V gene has CDR1 SGHRS and CDR2 YFSETQ. The CDR3 has 14 residues. The CDR3 reads CASSGGAGANVLTF. DNA of the CDR3: TGCGCCAGCAGCGGAGGGGCCGGGGCCAACGTCCTGACTTTC.

This clone was observed a single time. This chain uses TRBV19 with TRBJ2-3; 8 bases are shared with TRBD1. The J segment lost 4 bases and the V segment lost 5 bases, leaving 14 bases of the junction unmatched. CDR1 LNHDA and CDR2 SQIVND come from the germline V gene (reference sequence). The CDR3 sequence is 17 residues long. The CDR3 region has the DNA TGTGCCAGTAGTGATCCGGGAAGGGCAGGGGGCCCAGATACGCAGTATTTT. It translates to CASSDPGRAGGPDTQYF. Full variable domain (missing parts from reference TRBV19 and TRBJ2-3): DGGITQSPKYLFRKEGQNVTLSCEQNLNHDAMYWYRQDPGQGLRLIYYSQIVNDFQKGDIAEGYSVSREKKESFPLTVTSAQKNPTAFYLCASSDPGRAGGPDTQYFGPGTRLTVL.

The chain recombines TRBV5-1 with TRBJ1-4, with D possibly being TRBD1 (5 bases). The V and J ends lost 1 base and 7 bases respectively, with 11 bases between them. Germline V gene sequence: CDR1 SGHRS, CDR2 YFSETQ. The CDR3 is 14 amino acids. This chain's CDR3 is CASSLNSQGEKLFF. The DNA for the CDR3 is TGCGCCAGCAGCTTGAACAGTCAGGGTGAAAAACTGTTTTTT.

The chain combines TRBV19 with TRBJ2-3, with D unclear. V was cut by 5 bases and J by 2 bases, with 8 bases left in between. The CDR3 is 13 residues long. From germline, CDR1 is LNHDA and CDR2 SQIVND (reference sequence). CDR3 nucleotides: TGTGCCAGTAGTGGCACCTACACAGATACGCAGTATTTT. This translates into CASSGTYTDTQYF.

V is TRBV11-2 and J is TRBJ2-2; D call uncertain. CDR3 length: 13 amino acids. V was trimmed by 3 bases and J by 6 bases, leaving 8 bases between them. Germline loops: CDR1 SGHAT, CDR2 FQNNGV. The CDR3 is CASSFRQAGELFF. The DNA of the CDR3 is TGTGCCAGCAGCTTCCGGCAGGCCGGGGAGCTGTTTTTT. The whole variable domain, remainder taken from reference TRBV11-2 and TRBJ2-2, is EAGVAQSPRYKIIEKRQSVAFWCNPISGHATLYWYQQILGQGPKLLIQFQNNGVVDDSQLPKDRFSAERLKGVDSTLKIQPAKLEDSAVYLCASSFRQAGELFFGEGSRLTVL.

Comment on this clone: A read error may account for a junction end that differs from germline. This chain connects TRBV7-7 to TRBJ2-1; possibly TRBD2 for D (5 bases). This CDR3 has 13 residues. Looked up from germline, CDR1 is SSHAT and CDR2 is FNYEAQ (reference sequence). CDR3 residues: CASSRESYNEQFF. The CDR3 DNA is TGTGCTAGCAGTCGGGAATCCTACAATGAGCAGTTCTTC.

The chain links TRBV6-5 to TRBJ2-7; 9 nucleotides agree with TRBD2. Germline V lookup: CDR1 MNHEY, CDR2 SVGAGI. Trimming cost V 5 bases and J 2 bases; bases outside gene matches: 7. The CDR3 runs to 15 residues. The CDR3 DNA sequence: TGTGCCAGCAGTCCTAGCGGGACCAGAACCTACGAGCAGTACTTC. Translated, it gives CASSPSGTRTYEQYF.

This chain links TRBV20-1 with TRBJ2-7, with D perhaps assigned TRBD1 or TRBD2 (5 bases each). This CDR3 region has 11 residues. Trimming removed 5 bases at V and 9 bases at J, with 14 bases between. Germline V gene data show CDR1 as DFQATT and CDR2 as SNEGSKA (reference sequence). DNA for the CDR3: TGCAGTGCTCGGGACGGGTACTCGCAGTACTTC. This encodes CSARDGYSQYF.

The rearrangement uses TRBV6-1 and TRBJ2-7; 7 bases fit TRBD2. The ends lost 1 base at V and 7 bases at J; junction bases unmatched: 4. The CDR3 covers 13 residues. Germline-derived CDR1 and CDR2 are MNHNS and SASEGT. The CDR3 nucleotides read TGTGCCAGCAGTGAAGTGGGAGGGATTGAGCAGTACTTC. This gives the protein CASSEVGGIEQYF.

Many counts were recorded for this clone. The J gene is TRBJ2-1, the V gene TRBV7-6; TRBD2 agrees at 8 bases. This CDR3 contains 16 residues. V shed 4 bases and J 2 bases; nucleotides not matched to a gene: 7. Germline V gene lookup returns CDR1 SGHVS and CDR2 FNYEAQ. CDR3 loop: CASSSGGGRTYNEQFF. The CDR3 DNA reads as TGTGCCAGCAGCTCCGGTGGCGGGAGGACCTACAATGAGCAGTTCTTC. The full variable domain, with the rest looked up from reference TRBV7-6 and TRBJ2-1, is GAGVSQSPRYKVTKRGQDVALRCDPISGHVSLYWYRQALGQGPEFLTYFNYEAQQDKSGLPNDRFSAERPEGSISTLTIQRTEQRDSAMYRCASSSGGGRTYNEQFFGPGTRLTVL.

The CDR3 is CASSFNDYTDTQYF. The CDR3, as DNA: TGCGCCAGCAGCTTTAATGACTACACAGATACGCAGTATTTT. The J gene is TRBJ2-3, the V gene TRBV5-1, with TRBD2 as a possible D gene (5 bases). Between the trimmed V and J ends, which lost 2 bases and 2 bases, there was a span of 9 bases. CDR3 length: 14 amino acids. From germline, CDR1 is SGHRS and CDR2 YFSETQ. Complete variable domain (other parts from reference TRBV5-1 and TRBJ2-3): KAGVTQTPRYLIKTRGQQVTLSCSPISGHRSVSWYQQTPGQGLQFLFEYFSETQRNKGNFPGRFSGRQFSNSRSEMNVSTLELGDSALYLCASSFNDYTDTQYFGPGTRLTVL.